This T cell receptor beta chain was found in a study of blood T cell repertoires in COVID-19. Patients from Seattle were sampled longitudinally, starting during active infection. Authors' data handling: Reference gene primer amplification gave estimated nucleated cell counts. Sequenced by immunoSEQ multiplex PCR; TCRdb stores in-frame clones only, minus some. V and J calls and clone size come straight from that table; D and trimming were deduced from the DNA. The table shows some 59,000 clones, with about 80% occurring only once. V lost 1 base, J lost 6 bases, and 13 bases lay in between. There are 15 residues in the CDR3. In germline, CDR1 is LGHDT, CDR2 YNNKEL (reference sequence).

This sequence joins TRBV3-1 (or the pseudogene TRBV3-2) and TRBJ1-5; maybe TRBD1 (6 bases). The TCR sequence derives from a man under 40 with COVID-19, enrolled during active disease. Sequencing was done on a sample of peripheral blood. CDR3: CASSQGTAQGQPQHF. The CDR3 DNA reads TGTGCCAGCAGCCAAGGGACAGCTCAAGGTCAGCCCCAGCATTTT.